One sample yielded the 31 T cell receptor beta chains listed below, sequenced in a study of OX40 agonist ivuxolimab in advanced cancers. Receptor amplification or capture employed the immunoSEQ multiplex PCR assay. TCRdb mirrors the immuneACCESS table, restricted to in-frame sequences. Some clones are absent from its copies; in checked studies, under half trace to an unresolved V gene, and the reason for the others is unknown. The sample table contains about 71,000 clones; only one count was recorded for around 94% of them. The top ten hold 15% to 19% of the sample. Material: CD4+ or CD8+ T cells sorted from blood, obtained in a trial of the OX40 agonist ivuxolimab. Receptors were obtained from an adult with an advanced solid tumor such as melanoma, head and neck, liver or kidney cancer.

Only a few counts were recorded for this clone. CDR3 sequence: CAHQAGTIYPLHF. Written as DNA, the CDR3 is TGTGCCCATCAGGCCGGGACAATATACCCCCTCCACTTT. This sequence joins TRBV6-1 and TRBJ1-6, with a tentative D call TRBD1 (6 bases). CDR1 is MNHNS and CDR2 is SASEGT in the germline V gene. This CDR3 has 13 amino acids. Trimming removed 11 bases at V and 13 bases at J, with 21 bases between.

The rearrangement joins TRBV7-2 to TRBJ2-3; D unresolved. Germline V gene sequence: CDR1 SGHTA, CDR2 FQGNSA. With 5 bases removed from V and 0 bases from J, the gap between germline ends came to 3 bases. The CDR3 covers 12 residues. CDR3 protein: CASSDSTDTQYF. For the CDR3, the DNA is TGTGCCAGCAGCGATAGCACAGATACGCAGTATTTT.

J is TRBJ1-2 and V is TRBV4-1; D unclear. The CDR3 runs to 14 residues. The V and J ends lost 2 bases and 2 bases respectively, with 9 bases between them. Germline V gives CDR1 MGHRA, CDR2 YSYEKL. As DNA, the CDR3 is TGCGCCAGCAGCCAACGAGCCGCAAACTATGGCTACACCTTC. It encodes CASSQRAANYGYTF.

The chain recombines TRBV4-3 with TRBJ2-7, with D perhaps TRBD2 (5 bases). CDR3 length: 15 residues. The V end lost 4 bases, the J end lost 0 bases, and 13 bases lay between the germline ends. Germline-derived CDR1 and CDR2 are LGHNA and YSLEER. CDR3: CASSPLLESSYEQYF. CDR3 nucleotides: TGCGCCAGCAGCCCGTTACTAGAGAGCTCCTACGAGCAGTACTTC.

This clone was seen only a few times. V gene TRBV7-8 combines with J gene TRBJ1-1; possibly TRBD1 for D (5 bases). Deletions cut 4 bases from V and 6 bases from J, with 15 bases between. Germline V gene lookup returns CDR1 SGHVS and CDR2 FQNEAQ. The CDR3 covers 14 residues. The CDR3 DNA reads TGTGCCAGCAGCTCCAACCTGGGACCGCCTGAAGCTTTCTTT. Encoded protein: CASSSNLGPPEAFF.

The V gene is TRBV25-1, the J gene TRBJ2-1, with TRBD2 matching over 10 bases. The CDR3 is 16 residues long. Germline CDR1 is MGHDK and CDR2 is SYGVNS. V lost 2 bases and J lost 4; bases outside the gene matches: 5. CDR3 in amino acids: CASSEVTSGVYNEQFF. The CDR3 nucleotides read TGTGCCAGCAGTGAAGTTACTAGCGGGGTTTACAATGAGCAGTTCTTC.

V is TRBV4-1 and J is TRBJ2-7; D is undetermined. The CDR3 runs to 15 residues. Trimming removed 1 base at V and 0 bases at J, with 10 bases between. The germline CDR1 and CDR2 sequences are MGHRA and YSYEKL. CDR3 nucleotides: TGCGCCAGCAGCCAAGTAGACGCTCCCTCCTACGAGCAGTACTTC. Encoded protein: CASSQVDAPSYEQYF.

The V and J genes are TRBV7-6 and TRBJ2-3; D call uncertain. Germline lookup yields CDR1 SGHVS and CDR2 FNYEAQ. V was cut by 1 base and J by 4 bases, with 15 bases left in between. This CDR3 is built from 16 residues. The CDR3: CASSLGLWAQSDTQYF. The CDR3 bases are TGTGCCAGCAGCTTAGGCCTTTGGGCGCAGTCAGATACGCAGTATTTT.

The rearrangement links TRBV27 to TRBJ2-1; D gene ambiguous. The germline V and J ends were trimmed by 6 bases and 6 bases, with 12 bases remaining between them. Germline V gene sequence: CDR1 MNHEY, CDR2 SMNVEV (reference sequence). The CDR3 loop spans 13 amino acids. CDR3 sequence reads: CASSPTTGNEQFF. CDR3 coding DNA: TGTGCCAGCAGCCCGACGACGGGCAATGAGCAGTTCTTC.

V usage is TRBV6-5 and J usage is TRBJ2-3; D unclear. Trimming cost V 5 bases and J 6 bases, with 9 bases left between them. Germline CDR1 MNHEY, CDR2 SVGAGI. The CDR3 is 12 residues long. The CDR3 sequence: CASSPIGDTQYF. The CDR3 DNA follows: TGTGCCAGCAGTCCCATTGGTGATACGCAGTATTTT.

The chain couples TRBV30 to TRBJ2-5, with 7 bases that match TRBD1. The tail of the sequence fits TRBJ2-7 better, so the J call may be wrong. CDR3 size: 13 residues. From germline, CDR1 is GTSNPN and CDR2 SVGIG (reference sequence). DNA for the CDR3: TGTGCCTGGAGCCGGGACAGCTCCTACGAGCAGTACTTC. Translated, it gives CAWSRDSSYEQYF.

This rearrangement joins TRBV2 to TRBJ2-7, with unresolved D. Trimming left V 3 bases short and J 4 bases short, with 13 bases between. The CDR3 is 14 residues long. Per germline, CDR1 SNHLY and CDR2 FYNNEI. The CDR3 coding sequence is TGTGCCAGCAGTGAGCCCGGGCATGAGTACGAGCAGTACTTC. Its protein product is CASSEPGHEYEQYF.

The CDR3 DNA sequence: TGCGCCAGCAGCCACCGACAGGACGATTATAATTCACCCCTCCACTTT. Its translation: CASSHRQDDYNSPLHF. The chain combines TRBV4-3 with TRBJ1-6, with D maybe TRBD1 (6 bases). V lost 3 bases and J lost 4, with 13 bases in between. The germline V gene encodes CDR1 LGHNA and CDR2 YSLEER. CDR3 length: 16 amino acids.

This chain uses TRBV4-1 with TRBJ1-5; possibly TRBD1 for D (6 bases). Germline assignment: CDR1 MGHRA and CDR2 YSYEKL. The CDR3 is 14 amino acids. Trimming left V 1 base short and J 6 bases short, with 10 bases between. CDR3 loop: CASSQGGAGQPQHF. CDR3 nucleotide sequence: TGCGCCAGCAGCCAAGGGGGGGCGGGTCAGCCCCAGCATTTT.

The V and J genes are TRBV30 and TRBJ1-1, with 9 positions matching TRBD1. Germline CDR1 GTSNPN, CDR2 SVGIG (reference sequence). The V gene end was trimmed by 4 bases and the J gene end by 1 base; junction bases not matched to a gene: 7. The CDR3 runs 15 residues. The CDR3 bases are TGTGCCTGGAAAACAGGGGGCGCTGGGAACACTGAAGCTTTCTTT. Its protein is CAWKTGGAGNTEAFF.

The CDR3 DNA reads as TGTGCCAGCAGCTTACTTCTAACCGCCCGCTCACCCCTCCACTTT. Translated, it gives CASSLLLTARSPLHF. The chain has TRBV7-8 and TRBJ1-6; unclear D gene. The CDR3 extends over 15 amino acids. The V end was cut by 2 bases, the J end by 10 bases, with 15 bases between. Germline CDR1 SGHVS, CDR2 FQNEAQ. The variable domain in full, with the rest retrieved from reference TRBV7-8 and TRBJ1-6, is GAGVSQSPRYKVAKRGQDVALRCDPISGHVSLFWYQQALGQGPEFLTYFQNEAQLDKSGLPSDRFFAERPEGSVSTLKIQRTQQEDSAVYLCASSLLLTARSPLHFGNGTRLTVT.

V gene TRBV13 combines with J gene TRBJ2-5; 12 bases map to TRBD2. Unmatched junction bases numbered 4, after V lost 4 bases and J lost 4 bases. In germline, CDR1 is PRHDT, CDR2 FYEKMQ (reference sequence). The CDR3 runs 15 residues. The CDR3 is CASSSTSGGTETQYF. Here the CDR3 DNA reads TGTGCCAGCAGCTCGACTAGCGGGGGCACAGAGACCCAGTACTTC.

The chain employs TRBV5-1 and TRBJ2-7, with a possible D match to TRBD2 (6 bases). Germline V CDR1 and CDR2: SGHRS, YFSETQ. This CDR3 has 15 amino acids. V gave up 0 bases and J gave up 0 bases, with 10 bases separating them. In nucleotides, the CDR3 is TGCGCCAGCAGCTTGGGGAGGGGACCCTCCTACGAGCAGTACTTC. Encoded protein: CASSLGRGPSYEQYF.

This chain links TRBV27 with TRBJ1-1; a possible D gene is TRBD1 (5 bases). V shed 6 bases and J shed 4 bases, with 12 bases lying between them. Germline-derived CDR1 and CDR2 are MNHEY and SMNVEV (reference sequence). The CDR3 is 13 amino acids. The CDR3 DNA reads TGTGCCAGCAGGAGGGGAGCGATCACTGAAGCTTTCTTT. Encoded protein: CASRRGAITEAFF.

The genes are TRBV28 and TRBJ2-7, with D possibly matching TRBD2 (6 bases). CDR1 and CDR2 (germline): MDHEN, SYDVKM. V lost 3 bases and J lost 6, with 15 bases in between. The CDR3 has 14 amino acids. CDR3 amino acids: CASSFRGSLSEQYF. The CDR3 DNA reads as TGTGCCAGCAGTTTTCGGGGGTCACTCTCCGAGCAGTACTTC.

This chain connects TRBV11-2 to TRBJ2-1; no firm D call. V dropped 5 bases and J dropped 5 bases, with 16 bases sitting between them. Germline CDR1 is SGHAT and CDR2 is FQNNGV. The length of the CDR3 is 15 residues. CDR3 sequence reads: CASSHPDAADNEQFF. Here the CDR3 DNA reads TGTGCCAGCAGCCATCCGGACGCGGCTGACAATGAGCAGTTCTTC.

J is TRBJ2-1 and V is TRBV4-3; TRBD2 is a possible D gene (7 bases). V gave up 0 bases and J gave up 1 base, with 16 bases separating them. The CDR3 loop spans 18 amino acids. Germline loops: CDR1 LGHNA, CDR2 YSLEER. The CDR3 here is CASSQELAGASSYNEQFF. For the CDR3, the DNA is TGCGCCAGCAGCCAAGAGCTGGCGGGGGCCTCGTCCTACAATGAGCAGTTCTTC.

V is TRBV5-8 and J is TRBJ2-7, with D possibly matching TRBD2 (5 bases). Germline V gives CDR1 SGHTS, CDR2 YDEGEE. Trimming stripped 4 bases from V and 5 bases from J, with 7 bases between. The CDR3 extends over 11 amino acids. The CDR3 sequence is CASSTRDEQYF. The CDR3 bases are TGTGCCAGCAGCACGAGGGACGAGCAGTACTTC.

The chain links TRBV2 to TRBJ2-7, with 7 bases that match TRBD1. This CDR3 is built from 16 residues. Looked up from germline, CDR1 is SNHLY and CDR2 is FYNNEI. V trimming: 2 bases; J trimming: 4 bases; junction bases outside the gene matches: 11. The CDR3 DNA reads as TGTGCCAGCAGTGAACCTCGGACAGGTCACCTTTACGAGCAGTACTTC. It translates to CASSEPRTGHLYEQYF.

This clone was picked up one time. J is TRBJ1-1 and V is TRBV6-5; D gene ambiguous. The CDR3 loop spans 13 amino acids. Trimming took off 5 bases at V and 4 bases at J, with 11 bases between the two ends. The germline CDR1 and CDR2 sequences are MNHEY and SVGAGI. This chain's CDR3 is CASSPRLSTEAFF. In DNA form, the CDR3 reads TGTGCCAGCAGTCCCCGACTGTCCACTGAAGCTTTCTTT.

The sample holds one count of this clone. The rearrangement uses TRBV19 and TRBJ2-5; weak D call: TRBD2 (5 bases). The CDR3 covers 15 residues. CDR1 LNHDA and CDR2 SQIVND come from the germline V gene (reference sequence). V was cut by 5 bases and J by 3 bases, with 16 bases left in between. The CDR3, as DNA: TGTGCCAGTAGTGGACGGGATCCCTGGGAAGAGACCCAGTACTTC. Amino acids: CASSGRDPWEETQYF.

The chain joins TRBV9 to TRBJ2-7; D remains unclear. With 0 bases removed from V and 0 bases from J, the gap between germline ends came to 10 bases. This CDR3 has 15 amino acids. CDR1 SGDLS and CDR2 YYNGEE come from the germline V gene. As DNA, the CDR3 is TGTGCCAGCAGCGTAGGGGGAAGTCTCTCCTACGAGCAGTACTTC. As protein: CASSVGGSLSYEQYF.

V gene TRBV9 combines with J gene TRBJ2-3; D uncertain. Germline CDR1 and CDR2: SGDLS and YYNGEE. There are 11 residues in the CDR3. Between the trimmed V and J ends, which lost 7 bases and 0 bases, there was a span of 3 bases. CDR3 residues: CASSSTDTQYF. CDR3 nucleotide sequence: TGTGCCAGCTCTAGCACAGATACGCAGTATTTT.

The chain is built from TRBV19 and TRBJ1-2, with a tentative D call TRBD1 (5 bases). The CDR3 extends over 19 amino acids. CDR1 LNHDA and CDR2 SQIVND come from the germline V gene (reference sequence). Trimming pared 4 bases from V and 1 base from J, leaving 25 bases between. For the CDR3, the DNA is TGTGCCAGTAGTAACTACCCGGGGACGTCTACAGCCGGTAACTATGGCTACACCTTC. Residues: CASSNYPGTSTAGNYGYTF.

The rearrangement links TRBV25-1 to TRBJ2-2, with D tentatively TRBD1 (6 bases). The V and J ends lost 8 bases and 3 bases respectively, with 16 bases between them. The CDR3 spans 15 residues. Germline assignment: CDR1 MGHDK and CDR2 SYGVNS. In DNA form, the CDR3 reads TGTGCCAGCTCCCACAGGGAATATTACACCGGGGAGCTGTTTTTT. It specifies CASSHREYYTGELFF. Variable domain in full (rest from reference TRBV25-1 and TRBJ2-2): EADIYQTPRYLVIGTGKKITLECSQTMGHDKMYWYQQDPGMELHLIHYSYGVNSTEKGDLSSESTVSRIRTEHFPLTLESARPSHTSQYLCASSHREYYTGELFFGEGSRLTVL.

This chain connects TRBV19 to TRBJ1-1; no firm D call. V gave up 2 bases and J gave up 4 bases, with 14 bases separating them. CDR1 is LNHDA and CDR2 is SQIVND in the germline V gene (reference sequence). This CDR3 has 15 amino acids. This CDR3 reads CASSILDAVSTEAFF. In DNA form, the CDR3 reads TGTGCCAGTAGTATACTGGACGCGGTGAGCACTGAAGCTTTCTTT.